This T cell receptor beta chain derives from a study of molecular identifiers for immune sequencing clone quantification. Findings of the study overall: Clones above 20 RNA copies contained over 97% of effector molecules but under 1% of naive ones.

Many counts were recorded for this clonotype. The antigen is unknown. This CDR3 contains 19 residues. Germline assignment: CDR1 SNHLY and CDR2 FYNNEI. The J segment lost 0 bases and the V segment lost 2 bases, leaving 7 bases of the junction unmatched. Methods described previously were used for bulk TCR libraries, and listed TCR primers were applied. In TCRdb, the PCR reads were re-called with MiXCR into one record per CDR3 protein. The data contain about 70,000 distinct CDR3 sequences, 15% to 20% of them singletons. The genes are TRBV2 and TRBJ2-2; 12 nucleotides agree with TRBD2. Sequencing was performed on naive CD8+ T cells from blood, with Jurkat cell RNA spiked in. This sample's subset: FACS-sorted CD8+CD4-CCR7+CD45RA+ naive T cells. The TCR originated in a human donor in good health. Some libraries in this study had Jurkat cell RNA spiked in. CDR3: CASSEFRTSGIANTGELFF. CDR3 coding DNA: TGTGCCAGCAGTGAATTCCGGACTAGCGGGATCGCGAACACCGGGGAGCTGTTTTTT.